The clone carrying this T cell receptor beta chain was recorded a few times. The antigen remains unidentified. The data derive from a study of shared clonotypes between healthy human individuals. Investigators spread the genomic DNA of each subset evenly over several immunoSEQ plates. Repertoires were generated with immunoSEQ multiplex PCR, while TCRdb's copy carries only in-frame clones and drops some. The sample gives 650,000 to 700,000 clones, less than 95% of which show up once; 34% is in the top ten. The healthy adult donors were HIV-negative and reported no recent acute infections or vaccinations. Study observations and caveats: As a rule, naive subsets had a larger estimated richness than memory subsets. Sorted-subset samples were not fully sequenced, rarefaction indicated.

Germline V gene sequence: CDR1 SGDLS, CDR2 YYNGEE. The CDR3 is made up of 14 amino acids. The V end was cut by 2 bases, the J end by 0 bases, with 8 bases between. Sequencing was performed on memory CD8+ T cells from PBMCs. As for subset: CD45RO+ cells pooled with CCR7-negative TemRA cells. The clonotype was recovered from a man aged 18 to 30 in good health. Some clones in this sample may be carry-over from other donors' samples. The gene calls are TRBV9 and TRBJ1-1; no firm D call. CDR3 nucleotide sequence: TGTGCCAGCAGCGTTTCGCCCATGAACACTGAAGCTTTCTTT. Translation: CASSVSPMNTEAFF.